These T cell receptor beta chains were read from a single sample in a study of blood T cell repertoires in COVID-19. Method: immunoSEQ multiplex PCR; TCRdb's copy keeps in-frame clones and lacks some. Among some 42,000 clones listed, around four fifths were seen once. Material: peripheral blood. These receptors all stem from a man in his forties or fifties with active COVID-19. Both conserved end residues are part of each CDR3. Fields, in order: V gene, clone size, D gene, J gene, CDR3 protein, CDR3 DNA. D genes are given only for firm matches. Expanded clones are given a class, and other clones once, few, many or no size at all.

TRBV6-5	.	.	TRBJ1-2	CASSGREGPINGYTF	TGTGCCAGCAGCGGCAGGGAGGGCCCAATTAATGGCTACACCTTC
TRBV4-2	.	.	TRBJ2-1	CASSRDRQKTYNEQFF	TGTGCCAGCAGCCGGGATCGACAGAAGACCTACAATGAGCAGTTCTTC
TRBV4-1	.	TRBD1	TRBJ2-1	CASSRGSGTGTYNEQFF	TGCGCCAGCAGCCGAGGCTCCGGGACAGGCACTTACAATGAGCAGTTCTTC
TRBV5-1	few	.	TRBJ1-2	CASSLEGQSYGYTF	TGCGCCAGCAGCTTGGAGGGACAAAGCTATGGCTACACCTTC
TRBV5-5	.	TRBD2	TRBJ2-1	CASSSRLAGEAYYNEQFF	TGTGCCAGCAGCTCCCGTCTAGCGGGAGAGGCTTACTACAATGAGCAGTTCTTC
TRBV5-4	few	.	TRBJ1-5	CASSFQGGQPQHF	TGTGCCAGCAGCTTCCAGGGAGGTCAGCCCCAGCATTTT
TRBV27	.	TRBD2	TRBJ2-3	CASSLYPSGGGSTSTDTQYF	TGTGCCAGCAGTCTATACCCGAGTGGCGGGGGTAGTACTAGCACAGATACGCAGTATTTT
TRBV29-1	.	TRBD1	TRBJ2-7	CSAGPGQGAYEQYF	TGCAGCGCCGGTCCGGGACAGGGGGCCTACGAGCAGTACTTC
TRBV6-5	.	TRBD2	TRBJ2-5	CASPGLAGDQETQYF	TGTGCCAGCCCCGGACTAGCGGGAGATCAAGAGACCCAGTACTTC
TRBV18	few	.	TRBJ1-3	CASSPQFSGNTIYF	TGTGCCAGCTCACCCCAGTTCTCTGGAAACACCATATATTTT
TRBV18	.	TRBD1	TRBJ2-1	CASSPWTGSHEQFF	TGTGCCAGCTCACCTTGGACAGGGAGTCATGAGCAGTTCTTC
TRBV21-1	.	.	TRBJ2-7	CASSTPTQGARVYEQYF	TGTGCCAGCAGCACTCCCACGCAGGGGGCGCGGGTTTACGAGCAGTACTTC
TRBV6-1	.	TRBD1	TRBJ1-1	CASSEVTGGGTEAFF	TGTGCCAGCAGTGAAGTCACAGGGGGCGGCACTGAAGCTTTCTTT
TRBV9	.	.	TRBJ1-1	CASSTQVGNTEAFF	TGTGCCAGCAGCACACAGGTTGGGAACACTGAAGCTTTCTTT
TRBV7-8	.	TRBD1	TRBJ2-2	CASSINPGQGSTGELFF	TGTGCCAGCAGCATAAATCCGGGACAGGGATCTACCGGGGAGCTGTTTTTT
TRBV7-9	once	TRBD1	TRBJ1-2	CAGDSYGYTF	TGTGCGGGGGACAGCTATGGCTACACCTTC
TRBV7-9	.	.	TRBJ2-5	CASSSGEETQYF	TGTGCCAGCAGCTCAGGGGAAGAGACCCAGTACTTC
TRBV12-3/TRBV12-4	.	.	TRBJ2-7	CASSLGWPEQYF	TGTGCCAGCAGTTTAGGCTGGCCCGAGCAGTACTTC
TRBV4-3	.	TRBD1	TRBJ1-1	CASSLQGSSEAFF	TGCGCCAGCAGTCTACAGGGGAGCAGTGAAGCTTTCTTT
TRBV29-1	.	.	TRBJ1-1	CSVSGEGGSDTEAFF	TGCAGCGTTTCCGGGGAGGGTGGGTCGGACACTGAAGCTTTCTTT
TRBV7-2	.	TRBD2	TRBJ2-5	CASSVSSGRSPNF	TGTGCCAGCAGCGTCTCTAGCGGGAGGTCTCCAAACTTC
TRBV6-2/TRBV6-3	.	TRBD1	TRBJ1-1	CASSWGQTNTEAFF	TGTGCCAGCAGTTGGGGACAGACGAACACTGAAGCTTTCTTT
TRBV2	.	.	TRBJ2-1	CASSEGGSDEQFF	TGTGCCAGCAGTGAGGGGGGAAGCGATGAGCAGTTCTTC
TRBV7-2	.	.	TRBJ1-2	CASSLREAYGYTF	TGTGCCAGCAGCTTACGGGAGGCCTATGGCTACACCTTC
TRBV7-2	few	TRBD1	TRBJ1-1	CASSFQGGTEAFF	TGTGCCAGCAGCTTTCAGGGGGGCACTGAAGCTTTCTTT
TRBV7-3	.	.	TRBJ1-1	CASSSGLAWNTEAFF	TGTGCCAGCAGCTCCGGTCTTGCCTGGAACACTGAAGCTTTCTTT
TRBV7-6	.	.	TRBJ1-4	CASSLYVGTNEKLFF	TGTGCCAGCAGCTTATACGTGGGCACTAATGAAAAACTGTTTTTT
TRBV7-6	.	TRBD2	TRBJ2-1	CASSLPRAGVLDEQFF	TGTGCCAGCAGCTTACCCCGAGCGGGAGTCTTGGATGAGCAGTTCTTC
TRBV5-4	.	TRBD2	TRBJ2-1	CASSLVVGLAGGHEQFF	TGTGCCAGCAGCTTGGTTGTAGGTCTAGCGGGGGGCCATGAGCAGTTCTTC
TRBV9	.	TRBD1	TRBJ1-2	CASSVGGDRGRVGGYTF	TGTGCCAGCAGCGTAGGGGGGGACAGGGGAAGAGTTGGAGGCTACACCTTC
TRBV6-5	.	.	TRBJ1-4	CASSYVFGGLGEKLFF	TGTGCCAGCAGTTACGTTTTTGGAGGGTTGGGTGAAAAACTGTTTTTT
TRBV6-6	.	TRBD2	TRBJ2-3	CASYKTAGNTDTQYF	TGTGCCAGTTATAAAACAGCGGGAAACACAGATACGCAGTATTTT
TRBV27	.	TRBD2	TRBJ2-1	CASSLLAGSYNEQFF	TGTGCCAGCAGTTTACTAGCGGGCTCCTACAATGAGCAGTTCTTC
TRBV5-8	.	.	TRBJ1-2	CASSLRGGSRNYGYTF	TGTGCCAGCAGCTTACGGGGGGGTTCGAGGAACTATGGCTACACCTTC
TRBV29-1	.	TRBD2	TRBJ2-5	CSVAAGAAGTTAQYF	TGCAGCGTGGCTGCTGGGGCCGCCGGGACTACGGCCCAGTACTTC